A selection of T cell receptor beta chains follows, all from one sample in a study of blood T cell repertoires in COVID-19. The assay was immunoSEQ multiplex PCR, and TCRdb's table has in-frame clones only and misses some. The data hold more than 350,000 clones, with more than 80% observed a single time. The source material was PBMCs or T cells enriched from blood (not recorded which). Receptor source: a young man who had recovered from COVID-19. The CDR3 runs from the conserved cysteine through the conserved F or W. Each record gives: D gene, V gene, J gene, CDR3 protein. The D gene is left open where the match is weak.

d_gene: -; v_gene: TRBV30; j_gene: TRBJ1-2; CDR3aa: CAWSGQGNYGYTF
d_gene: TRBD1; v_gene: TRBV2; j_gene: TRBJ2-7; CDR3aa: CASSRGGSTSYEQYF
d_gene: -; v_gene: TRBV30; j_gene: TRBJ1-2; CDR3aa: CAWSVLRGAKVGYTF
d_gene: -; v_gene: TRBV7-2; j_gene: TRBJ2-2; CDR3aa: CASSLDRRNTGELFF
d_gene: -; v_gene: TRBV5-1; j_gene: TRBJ2-3; CDR3aa: CASSLGLSTDTQYF
d_gene: TRBD2; v_gene: TRBV5-1; j_gene: TRBJ2-7; CDR3aa: CASSAGGAGASYEQYF
d_gene: -; v_gene: TRBV5-6; j_gene: TRBJ1-1; CDR3aa: CASSSGPGNTEAFF
d_gene: -; v_gene: TRBV6-5; j_gene: TRBJ2-5; CDR3aa: CASSPEGYNRETQYF
d_gene: -; v_gene: TRBV12-3/TRBV12-4; j_gene: TRBJ2-5; CDR3aa: CASSFRETQYF
d_gene: TRBD2; v_gene: TRBV3-1/TRBV3-2; j_gene: TRBJ2-4; CDR3aa: CASSPSGLAPHF
d_gene: -; v_gene: TRBV27; j_gene: TRBJ2-7; CDR3aa: CASSSRDSRYEQYF
d_gene: -; v_gene: TRBV7-7; j_gene: TRBJ2-5; CDR3aa: CASSSGYPETQYF
d_gene: TRBD1; v_gene: TRBV7-8; j_gene: TRBJ1-2; CDR3aa: CASRPEHRGFYGYTF
d_gene: -; v_gene: TRBV19; j_gene: TRBJ1-1; CDR3aa: CASSAQWNTEAFF
d_gene: TRBD2; v_gene: TRBV20-1; j_gene: TRBJ2-1; CDR3aa: CSASWLAGSHEQFF
d_gene: -; v_gene: TRBV5-6; j_gene: TRBJ2-7; CDR3aa: CASGLGGYEQYF
d_gene: -; v_gene: TRBV19; j_gene: TRBJ2-1; CDR3aa: CASSILGLYNEQFF
d_gene: TRBD2; v_gene: TRBV3-1/TRBV3-2; j_gene: TRBJ2-5; CDR3aa: CASSQNLAGGRETQYF
d_gene: TRBD1; v_gene: TRBV7-2; j_gene: TRBJ2-5; CDR3aa: CASSWDRGQSQYF
d_gene: TRBD1; v_gene: TRBV7-9; j_gene: TRBJ2-3; CDR3aa: CASSLWAGTGGTDTQYF
d_gene: -; v_gene: TRBV13; j_gene: TRBJ2-1; CDR3aa: CASSYRQGGISEQFF
d_gene: -; v_gene: TRBV3-1/TRBV3-2; j_gene: TRBJ1-6; CDR3aa: CASSLPNSPLHF
d_gene: TRBD1; v_gene: TRBV28; j_gene: TRBJ2-3; CDR3aa: CASSLGQVQYF
d_gene: -; v_gene: TRBV27; j_gene: TRBJ2-5; CDR3aa: CASSSHRREETQYF